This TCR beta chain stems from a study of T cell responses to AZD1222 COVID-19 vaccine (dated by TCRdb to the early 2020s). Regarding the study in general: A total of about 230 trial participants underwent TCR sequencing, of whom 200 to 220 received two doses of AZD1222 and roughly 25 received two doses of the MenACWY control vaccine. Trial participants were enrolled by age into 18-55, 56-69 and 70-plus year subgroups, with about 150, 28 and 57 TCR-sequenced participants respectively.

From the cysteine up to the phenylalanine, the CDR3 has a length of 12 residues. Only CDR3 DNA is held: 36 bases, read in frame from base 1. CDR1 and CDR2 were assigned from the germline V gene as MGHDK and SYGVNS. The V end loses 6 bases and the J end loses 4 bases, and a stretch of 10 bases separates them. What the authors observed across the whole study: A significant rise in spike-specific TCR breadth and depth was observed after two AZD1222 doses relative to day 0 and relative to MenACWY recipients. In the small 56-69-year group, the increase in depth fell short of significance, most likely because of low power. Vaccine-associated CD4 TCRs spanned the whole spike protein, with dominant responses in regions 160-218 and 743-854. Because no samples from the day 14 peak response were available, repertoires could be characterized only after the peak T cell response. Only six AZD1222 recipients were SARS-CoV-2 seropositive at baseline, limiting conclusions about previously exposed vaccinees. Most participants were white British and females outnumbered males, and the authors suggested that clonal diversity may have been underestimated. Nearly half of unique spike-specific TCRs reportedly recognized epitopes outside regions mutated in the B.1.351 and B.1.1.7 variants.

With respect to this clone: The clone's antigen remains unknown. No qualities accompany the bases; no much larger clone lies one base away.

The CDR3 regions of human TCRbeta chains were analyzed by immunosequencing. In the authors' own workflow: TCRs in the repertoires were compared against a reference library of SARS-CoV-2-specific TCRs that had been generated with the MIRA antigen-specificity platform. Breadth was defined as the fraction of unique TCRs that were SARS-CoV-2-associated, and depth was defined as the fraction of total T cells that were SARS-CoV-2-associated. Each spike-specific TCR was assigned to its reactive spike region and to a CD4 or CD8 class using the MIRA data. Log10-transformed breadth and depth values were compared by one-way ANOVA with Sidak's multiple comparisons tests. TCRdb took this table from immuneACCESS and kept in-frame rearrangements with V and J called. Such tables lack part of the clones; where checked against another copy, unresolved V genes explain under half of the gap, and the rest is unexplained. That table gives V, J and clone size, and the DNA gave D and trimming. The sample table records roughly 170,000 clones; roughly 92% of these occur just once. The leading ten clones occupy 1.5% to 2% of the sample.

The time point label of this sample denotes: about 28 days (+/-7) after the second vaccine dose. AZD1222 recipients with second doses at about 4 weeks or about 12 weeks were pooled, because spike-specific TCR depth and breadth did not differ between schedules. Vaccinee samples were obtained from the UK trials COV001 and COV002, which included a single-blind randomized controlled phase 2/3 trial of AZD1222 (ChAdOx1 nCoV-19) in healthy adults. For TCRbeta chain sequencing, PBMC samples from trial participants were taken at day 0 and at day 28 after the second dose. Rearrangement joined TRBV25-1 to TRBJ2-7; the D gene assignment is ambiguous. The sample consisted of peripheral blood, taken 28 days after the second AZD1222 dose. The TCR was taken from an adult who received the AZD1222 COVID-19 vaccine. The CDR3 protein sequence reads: CASRKDTYEQYF. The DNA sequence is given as TGTGCCAGCAGGAAGGATACGTACGAGCAGTACTTC.